Listed below are T cell receptor beta chains from one sample, sequenced in a study of T cell responses to AZD1222 COVID-19 vaccine. TCRdb keeps only in-frame clones here, not all; method: immunoSEQ multiplex PCR. Of 150,000 to 180,000 clones listed, around 85% are singletons. Sequenced material: peripheral blood, taken on day 0 of MenACWY control vaccination. These TCRs come from an adult in good health. The CDR3 runs from the conserved cysteine through the conserved F or W. D genes are given only for firm matches. Expanded clones are given a class, and other clones once, few, many or no size at all.

d_call	v_call	j_call	clone_size	cdr3_aa	cdr3_nt
-	TRBV11-2	TRBJ2-2	-	CASSLDRTGELFF	TGTGCCAGCAGCTTAGATCGAACCGGGGAGCTGTTTTTT
TRBD2	TRBV5-5	TRBJ2-2	-	CASRHLAGVNTGELFF	TGTGCCAGCAGACACCTAGCGGGGGTCAACACCGGGGAGCTGTTTTTT
-	TRBV6-5	TRBJ1-1	once	CASTRQLMNTEAFF	TGTGCCAGCACCCGACAGCTTATGAACACTGAAGCTTTCTTT
TRBD2	TRBV10-3	TRBJ2-5	-	CAISVGLAEGETQYF	TGTGCCATCAGTGTCGGACTAGCGGAGGGGGAGACCCAGTACTTC
-	TRBV29-1	TRBJ1-4	-	CSVERGWGEKLFF	TGCAGCGTTGAAAGGGGCTGGGGAGAAAAACTGTTTTTT
TRBD2	TRBV7-3	TRBJ2-5	-	CASSFSGGETQYF	TGTGCCAGCAGCTTTAGCGGGGGGGAGACCCAGTACTTC
-	TRBV19	TRBJ2-7	-	CASGRGGSYEQYF	TGTGCCAGTGGCAGGGGGGGTTCCTACGAGCAGTACTTC
TRBD1	TRBV5-1	TRBJ1-2	-	CASSLDPGGYGYTF	TGCGCCAGCAGCTTGGATCCAGGGGGCTATGGCTACACCTTC
-	TRBV6-1	TRBJ1-2	few	CASSARGAGSGVYGYTF	TGTGCCAGCAGTGCCCGCGGGGCGGGATCAGGGGTTTATGGCTACACCTTC
-	TRBV2	TRBJ1-2	few	CASSELSKAYGYTF	TGTGCCAGCAGTGAGCTGTCAAAGGCGTATGGCTACACCTTC
-	TRBV19	TRBJ1-5	once	CASSIRHPNQPQHF	TGTGCCAGTAGTATCCGACACCCCAATCAGCCCCAGCATTTT
-	TRBV24-1	TRBJ1-2	-	CATSGEGPRGYTF	TGTGCCACCAGTGGTGAGGGCCCCAGGGGCTACACCTTC
-	TRBV5-4	TRBJ1-3	-	CASSLRGMGGNTIYF	TGTGCCAGCAGCTTACGGGGCATGGGTGGAAACACCATATATTTT
TRBD2	TRBV7-2	TRBJ2-7	-	CASSLNPGGSYEQYF	TGTGCCAGCAGCTTAAACCCGGGGGGGTCCTACGAGCAGTACTTC
TRBD1	TRBV24-1	TRBJ2-7	-	CATSETGHATYEQYF	TGTGCCACCAGTGAGACAGGGCACGCGACCTACGAGCAGTACTTC
-	TRBV3-1/TRBV3-2	TRBJ2-7	-	CASSQAWQGSSYEQYF	TGTGCCAGCAGCCAAGCTTGGCAGGGTAGCTCCTACGAGCAGTACTTC
-	TRBV10-3	TRBJ2-6	-	CAISEGTPGANVLTF	TGTGCCATCAGTGAGGGGACACCTGGGGCCAACGTCCTGACTTTC
-	TRBV19	TRBJ1-1	-	CASSIRPGGTEAFF	TGTGCCAGTAGTATCAGGCCCGGGGGGACTGAAGCTTTCTTT
TRBD1	TRBV10-3	TRBJ1-1	-	CATSGRTGGDTEAFF	TGTGCCACCTCTGGGAGGACAGGGGGGGACACTGAAGCTTTCTTT
-	TRBV11-3	TRBJ1-2	-	CASSLEGRRANYGYTF	TGTGCCAGCAGCTTAGAGGGCCGGCGAGCTAACTATGGCTACACCTTC
-	TRBV7-2	TRBJ1-4	-	CASSLTGSNEKLFF	TGTGCCAGCAGCTTAACGGGGTCTAATGAAAAACTGTTTTTT
TRBD1	TRBV6-1	TRBJ1-2	-	CASSEAPPGGGYGYTF	TGTGCCAGCAGTGAAGCGCCTCCAGGGGGCGGCTATGGCTACACCTTC
TRBD1	TRBV3-1/TRBV3-2	TRBJ1-6	-	CASSQDPDRDNSPLHF	TGTGCCAGCAGCCAAGATCCCGACAGGGATAATTCACCCCTCCACTTT
TRBD2	TRBV14	TRBJ2-1	-	CASSSGGSSYNEQFF	TGTGCCAGCAGCTCGGGGGGAAGCTCCTACAATGAGCAGTTCTTC
TRBD1	TRBV24-1	TRBJ2-2	once	CATSGRQGAKYTGELFF	TGTGCCACCAGTGGCCGACAGGGGGCTAAGTACACCGGGGAGCTGTTTTTT
TRBD1	TRBV6-5	TRBJ2-7	-	CASSTGQGVGEQYF	TGTGCCAGCAGTACGGGACAGGGTGTGGGGGAGCAGTACTTC
TRBD2	TRBV19	TRBJ2-3	few	CASSIGPTSGVHTDTQYF	TGTGCCAGTAGTATAGGCCCCACTAGCGGGGTACACACAGATACGCAGTATTTT
TRBD2	TRBV10-3	TRBJ2-7	-	CAISDLPGLAGVQNEQYF	TGTGCCATCAGTGACCTACCGGGACTAGCGGGAGTACAAAACGAGCAGTACTTC
-	TRBV5-6	TRBJ1-1	-	CASSRNRGGGMNTEAFF	TGTGCCAGCAGCCGAAACCGGGGAGGGGGAATGAACACTGAAGCTTTCTTT
TRBD1	TRBV11-2	TRBJ1-6	-	CASSFNGQGRNSPLHF	TGTGCCAGCAGCTTTAACGGACAGGGGAGAAATTCACCCCTCCACTTT
-	TRBV4-3	TRBJ2-1	once	CASSQDYGYNEQFF	TGCGCCAGCAGCCAAGATTATGGGTACAATGAGCAGTTCTTC
-	TRBV7-8	TRBJ2-1	-	CASSLTTGSYNEQFF	TGTGCCAGCAGCTTAACGACAGGAAGCTACAATGAGCAGTTCTTC
TRBD2	TRBV7-2	TRBJ2-5	-	CASSIGTSGGAEQETQYF	TGTGCCAGCAGCATCGGGACTAGCGGGGGGGCAGAACAAGAGACCCAGTACTTC
-	TRBV7-9	TRBJ2-7	-	CASSDQRYEQYF	TGTGCCAGCAGCGATCAGCGCTACGAGCAGTACTTC
-	TRBV6-1	TRBJ1-5	-	CASSENLRGNQPQHF	TGTGCCAGCAGTGAAAACCTACGAGGGAATCAGCCCCAGCATTTT
-	TRBV30	TRBJ1-2	-	CAWTLEVGDGYTF	TGTGCCTGGACATTGGAAGTCGGGGATGGCTACACCTTC
-	TRBV6-5	TRBJ1-3	-	CASSPFANSGNTIYF	TGTGCCAGCAGCCCCTTCGCGAACTCTGGAAACACCATATATTTT
-	TRBV6-5	TRBJ2-7	-	CASARTESYEQYF	TGTGCCAGCGCTCGGACGGAGTCCTACGAGCAGTACTTC
TRBD1	TRBV5-1	TRBJ2-2	-	CASSGQGYTGELFF	TGCGCCAGCAGCGGACAGGGGTACACCGGGGAGCTGTTTTTT
-	TRBV30	TRBJ2-7	-	CAWSDRDEQYF	TGTGCCTGGAGTGACAGGGACGAGCAGTACTTC
-	TRBV9	TRBJ1-5	-	CASSREGGYQPQHF	TGTGCCAGCAGCCGTGAGGGGGGATACCAGCCCCAGCATTTT
-	TRBV28	TRBJ1-5	-	CASRGLWPQHF	TGTGCCAGCAGGGGCCTTTGGCCCCAGCATTTT
-	TRBV7-2	TRBJ2-1	-	CASSLDGVTYNEQFF	TGTGCCAGCAGCTTAGATGGGGTTACCTACAATGAGCAGTTCTTC
TRBD1	TRBV6-5	TRBJ2-1	-	CASRLTGVNEQFF	TGTGCCAGCAGACTGACAGGGGTCAATGAGCAGTTCTTC
TRBD1	TRBV11-3	TRBJ2-7	-	CASRDRDRGSYEQYF	TGTGCCAGCAGAGACCGGGACAGGGGATCGTACGAGCAGTACTTC
TRBD1	TRBV29-1	TRBJ1-3	-	CSVQVGQGISGNTIYF	TGCAGCGTTCAAGTCGGACAGGGTATCTCCGGAAACACCATATATTTT
TRBD2	TRBV27	TRBJ2-1	-	CASSPLLAGAKDNEQFF	TGTGCCAGCAGTCCCCTTCTAGCGGGGGCTAAGGACAATGAGCAGTTCTTC
-	TRBV7-9	TRBJ2-3	-	CASSLKVTDTQYF	TGTGCCAGCAGCTTAAAGGTTACAGATACGCAGTATTTT
TRBD1	TRBV6-2/TRBV6-3	TRBJ1-2	-	CASSYPDRADYGYTF	TGTGCCAGCAGTTACCCTGACAGGGCGGACTATGGCTACACCTTC
TRBD2	TRBV7-9	TRBJ2-2	-	CASVAGGYTNTGELFF	TGTGCCAGCGTAGCGGGGGGGTATACGAACACCGGGGAGCTGTTTTTT
-	TRBV4-2	TRBJ2-5	few	CASSPLAKETQYF	TGTGCCAGCAGCCCACTAGCTAAAGAGACCCAGTACTTC
-	TRBV7-8	TRBJ2-4	-	CASSSVGAKNIQYF	TGTGCCAGCAGCTCGGTGGGGGCCAAAAACATTCAGTACTTC
TRBD1	TRBV2	TRBJ2-3	few	CASRDLGTGGTQIREYF	TGTGCCAGCAGGGACCTGGGGACAGGGGGCACACAGATACGGGAGTATTTT
TRBD2	TRBV2	TRBJ2-1	-	CASKKGQREGYNEQFF	TGTGCCAGCAAAAAGGGTCAGCGGGAGGGGTACAATGAGCAGTTCTTC
-	TRBV4-1	TRBJ2-3	-	CASSLALPGDTQYF	TGCGCCAGCAGCTTGGCGCTTCCTGGAGATACGCAGTATTTT
-	TRBV19	TRBJ1-5	-	CASSLNHDGGQPQHF	TGTGCCAGTAGTCTCAACCACGACGGCGGTCAGCCCCAGCATTTT
TRBD2	TRBV18	TRBJ2-7	-	CASSPLWGGGFEEQYF	TGTGCCAGCTCACCTCTATGGGGGGGAGGCTTTGAAGAGCAGTACTTC